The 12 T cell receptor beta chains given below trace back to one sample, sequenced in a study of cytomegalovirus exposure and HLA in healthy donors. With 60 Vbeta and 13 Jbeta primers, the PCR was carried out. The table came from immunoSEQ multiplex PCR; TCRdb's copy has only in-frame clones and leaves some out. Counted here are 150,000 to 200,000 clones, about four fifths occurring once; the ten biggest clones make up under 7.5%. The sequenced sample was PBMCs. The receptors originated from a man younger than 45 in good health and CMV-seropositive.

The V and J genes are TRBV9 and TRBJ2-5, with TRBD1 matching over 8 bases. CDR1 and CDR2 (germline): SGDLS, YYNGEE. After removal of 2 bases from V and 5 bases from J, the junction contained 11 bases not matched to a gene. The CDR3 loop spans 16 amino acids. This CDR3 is CASSVTGQGWRETQYF. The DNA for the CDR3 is TGTGCCAGCAGCGTGACCGGACAGGGCTGGCGGGAGACCCAGTACTTC. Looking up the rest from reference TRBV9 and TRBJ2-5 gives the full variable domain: DSGVTQTPKHLITATGQRVTLRCSPRSGDLSVYWYQQSLDQGLQFLIQYYNGEERAKGNILERFSAQQFPDLHSELNLSSLELGDSALYFCASSVTGQGWRETQYFGPGTRLLVL.

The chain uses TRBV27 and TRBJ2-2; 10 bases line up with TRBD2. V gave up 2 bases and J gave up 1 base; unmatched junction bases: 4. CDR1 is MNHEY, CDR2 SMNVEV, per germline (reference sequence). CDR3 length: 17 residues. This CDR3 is CASSLLGLAENTGELFF. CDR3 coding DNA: TGTGCCAGCAGTTTACTAGGACTAGCGGAGAACACCGGGGAGCTGTTTTTT.

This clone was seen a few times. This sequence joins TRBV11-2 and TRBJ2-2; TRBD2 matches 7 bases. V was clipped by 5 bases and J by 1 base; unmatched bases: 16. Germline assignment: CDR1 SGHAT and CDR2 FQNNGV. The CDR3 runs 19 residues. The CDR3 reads CASSRDGLRGVMNTGELFF. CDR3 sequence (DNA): TGTGCCAGCAGCAGAGACGGACTTCGGGGGGTGATGAACACCGGGGAGCTGTTTTTT.

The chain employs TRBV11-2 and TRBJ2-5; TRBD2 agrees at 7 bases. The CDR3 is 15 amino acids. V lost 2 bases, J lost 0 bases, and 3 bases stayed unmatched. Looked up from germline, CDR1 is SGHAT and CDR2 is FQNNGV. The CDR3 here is CASSLLGGYQETQYF. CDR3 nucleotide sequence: TGTGCCAGCAGCTTACTGGGAGGGTACCAAGAGACCCAGTACTTC. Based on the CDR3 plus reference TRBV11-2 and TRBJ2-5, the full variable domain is EAGVAQSPRYKIIEKRQSVAFWCNPISGHATLYWYQQILGQGPKLLIQFQNNGVVDDSQLPKDRFSAERLKGVDSTLKIQPAKLEDSAVYLCASSLLGGYQETQYFGPGTRLLVL.

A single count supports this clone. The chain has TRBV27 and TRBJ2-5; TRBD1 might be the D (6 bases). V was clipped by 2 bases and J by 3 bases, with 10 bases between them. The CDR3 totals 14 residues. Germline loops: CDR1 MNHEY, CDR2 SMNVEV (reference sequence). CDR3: CASSLRTAKETQYF. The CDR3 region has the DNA TGTGCCAGCAGTTTACGGACAGCCAAAGAGACCCAGTACTTC.

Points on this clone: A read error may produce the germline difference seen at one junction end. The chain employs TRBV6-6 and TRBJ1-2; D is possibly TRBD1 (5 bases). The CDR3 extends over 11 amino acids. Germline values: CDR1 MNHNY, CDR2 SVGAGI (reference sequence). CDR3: CASSKRGEAAF. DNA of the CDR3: TGTGCCAGCAGCAAAAGAGGGGAGGCCGCCTTC.

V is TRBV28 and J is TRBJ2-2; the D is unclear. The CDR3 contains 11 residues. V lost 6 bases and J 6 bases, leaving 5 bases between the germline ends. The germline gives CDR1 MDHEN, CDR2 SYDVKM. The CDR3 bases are TGTGCCAGCAGATCATCCGGGGAGCTGTTTTTT. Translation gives CASRSSGELFF.

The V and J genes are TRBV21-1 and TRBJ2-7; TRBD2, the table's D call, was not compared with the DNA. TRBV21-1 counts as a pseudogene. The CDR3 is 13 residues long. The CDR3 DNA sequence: TGTGCCAGCGGGGAAAGGGAGAGATACGAGCAGTACTTC. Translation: CASGERERYEQYF.

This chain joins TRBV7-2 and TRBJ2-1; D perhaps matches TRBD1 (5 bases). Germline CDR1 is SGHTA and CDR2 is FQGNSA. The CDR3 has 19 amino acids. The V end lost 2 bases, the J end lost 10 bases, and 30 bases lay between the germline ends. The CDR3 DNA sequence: TGTGCCAGCAGCTTAAAGGTGGCAATTATCGGACAAGGCATCATAGAGCAGTTCTTC. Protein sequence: CASSLKVAIIGQGIIEQFF.

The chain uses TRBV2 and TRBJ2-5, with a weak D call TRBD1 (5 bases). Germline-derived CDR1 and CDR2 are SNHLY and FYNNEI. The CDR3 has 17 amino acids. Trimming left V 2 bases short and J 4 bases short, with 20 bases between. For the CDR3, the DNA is TGTGCCAGCAGTGAACGGCCTAACCGGGCTCAGGGAGAGACCCAGTACTTC. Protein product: CASSERPNRAQGETQYF.

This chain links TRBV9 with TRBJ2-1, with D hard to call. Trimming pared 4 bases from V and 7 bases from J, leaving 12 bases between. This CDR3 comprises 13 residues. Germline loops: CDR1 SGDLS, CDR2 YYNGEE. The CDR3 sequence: CASSTNWFNEQFF. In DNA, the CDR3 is TGTGCCAGCAGCACAAATTGGTTTAATGAGCAGTTCTTC.

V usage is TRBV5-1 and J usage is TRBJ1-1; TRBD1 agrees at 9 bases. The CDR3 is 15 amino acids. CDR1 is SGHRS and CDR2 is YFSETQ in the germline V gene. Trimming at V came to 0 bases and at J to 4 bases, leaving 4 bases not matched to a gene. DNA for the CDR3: TGCGCCAGCAGCTTGGGGGACAGGGTAGGCACTGAAGCTTTCTTT. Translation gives CASSLGDRVGTEAFF.